This TCR beta chain originates from a study of blood T cell repertoires in COVID-19. Across the study: PBMCs, B-cell-depleted T cells, or T cells were the source of the cDNA or gDNA that made up the material.

This table comes from immunoSEQ multiplex PCR, and its TCRdb copy is limited to in-frame clones, with some not included. The top ten hold 8.3% of the sample, which has 150,000 to 190,000 clones, roughly 85% seen once. About this clone: At the DNA level, this CDR3 is encoded by other sequences in the same sample as well.

Sequencing was carried out using peripheral blood. The TCR was taken from a woman in her sixties or seventies with COVID-19, enrolled during active disease.

CDR3 sequence reads: CASSPGTGSAFF. Written as DNA, the CDR3 is TGTGCCAGCAGCCCTGGGACAGGGTCGGCTTTCTTT. The rearrangement uses TRBV27 and TRBJ1-1, with 9 bases lining up with TRBD1. The CDR3 sequence is 12 residues long. Losses at the gene ends were 6 bases for V and 11 bases for J; bases not matched to a gene: 7. Germline CDR1 and CDR2: MNHEY and SMNVEV (reference sequence).